This record looks at one TCR beta chain sequence and its context. Antigen: not known. The protocol was immunoSEQ multiplex PCR, while the TCRdb copy is restricted to in-frame clones and leaves out a portion. The sample includes some 120,000 clones, less than 95% seen only once; the top ten take 7.2%. The J segment lost 6 bases and the V segment lost 7 bases, leaving 9 bases of the junction unmatched. Germline CDR1 and CDR2: MNHEY and SMNVEV (reference sequence). The CDR3 length is 16 residues. This specimen comes from a study of T cell responses to AZD1222 COVID-19 vaccine. Notes on the study in general: Increases in Spike-specific TCR breadth and depth were seen after two AZD1222 doses.

The J gene is TRBJ1-6, the V gene TRBV27; 10 positions match TRBD1. Sequencing was performed on peripheral blood, taken on day 0 of AZD1222 vaccination. This clonotype originated in an adult in good health. CDR3 sequence reads: CASITDRGGGNSPLHF. The CDR3, as DNA: TGTGCCAGCATCACGGACAGGGGGGGAGGTAATTCACCCCTCCACTTT.